This T cell receptor (beta chain) emerged from a study of blood T cell repertoires in COVID-19. Clinical history reported by participants formed the basis on which cohorts were assigned. Sequencing was performed with immunoSEQ multiplex PCR; in TCRdb, only in-frame clones are kept and a portion is missing. The data hold more than 350,000 clones, with about 88% observed a single time. The sequence was obtained from a woman aged 18-29 years who had been exposed to COVID-19. Sequencing was done on a sample of PBMCs or T cells enriched from blood (not recorded which).

Here the CDR3 DNA reads TGTGCCAGCAAGTTGGGGGCTCGGTACTATGGCTACACCTTC. Protein product: CASKLGARYYGYTF. J is TRBJ1-2 and V is TRBV21-1; TRBD1, the table's D call, was not compared with the DNA. TRBV21-1 is tagged as a pseudogene. The CDR3 is 14 amino acids.